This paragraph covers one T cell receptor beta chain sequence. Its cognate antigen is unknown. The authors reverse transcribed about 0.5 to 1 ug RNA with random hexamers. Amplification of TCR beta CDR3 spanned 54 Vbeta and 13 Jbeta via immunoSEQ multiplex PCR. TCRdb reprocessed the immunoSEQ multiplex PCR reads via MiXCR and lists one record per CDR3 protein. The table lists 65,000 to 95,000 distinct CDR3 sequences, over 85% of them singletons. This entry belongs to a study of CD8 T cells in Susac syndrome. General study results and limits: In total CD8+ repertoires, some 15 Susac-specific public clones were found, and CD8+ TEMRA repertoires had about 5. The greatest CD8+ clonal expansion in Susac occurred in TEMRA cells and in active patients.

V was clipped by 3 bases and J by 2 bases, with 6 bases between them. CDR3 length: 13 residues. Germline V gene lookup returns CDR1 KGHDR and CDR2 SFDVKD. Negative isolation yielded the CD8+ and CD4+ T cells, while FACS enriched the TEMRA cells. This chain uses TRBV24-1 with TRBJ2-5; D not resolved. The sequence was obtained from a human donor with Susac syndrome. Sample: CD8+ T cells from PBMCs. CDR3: CATSDANQETQYF. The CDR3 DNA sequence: TGTGCCACCAGTGATGCCAATCAAGAGACCCAGTACTTC.